The clone carrying this T cell receptor (beta chain) was detected ten times or more. Its antigen is still unknown. For TCRbeta, the library was prepared with unique molecular identifiers. TCRdb called the PCR reads again in MiXCR, with one record for every CDR3 protein. The sample lists some 200,000 distinct CDR3 sequences, roughly 8.3% seen once, with 35% to 45% in the top ten. The data were obtained in a study of T-cell reconstitution after alpha-beta-depleted transplantation in children. General study findings and limits: After transplant, at about two months, alpha-beta T cells were reportedly derived from several hundred expanded graft clones. At day 60, the high TCRbeta diversity found in some patients originated from recipient T cells and thymic progenitors that had survived.

CDR1 DFQATT and CDR2 SNEGSKA come from the germline V gene (reference sequence). The CDR3 loop spans 13 amino acids. V was cut by 3 bases and J by 2 bases, with 11 bases left in between. The rearrangement joins TRBV20-1 to TRBJ2-7; D is unclear. The sequence derives from a male patient aged 2 to 10 who had a stem cell transplant for acute myeloid leukemia, so the T cells may come from the graft donor. Here the sequenced sample was PBMCs, mostly from graft donor cells, taken 360 days after TCRalphabeta/CD19-depleted stem cell transplant. The CDR3 DNA sequence: TGCAGTGCTAGGGAGCGTACAACCTACGAGCAGTACGTC. Translating it yields CSARERTTYEQYV.